This entry is about one T cell receptor beta chain. The antigen is not known. The data derive from a study of shared clonotypes between healthy human individuals. Whole-study context: Plates per donor: three CD4 naive, three CD4 memory, two CD8 naive, one CD8 memory.

Method: immunoSEQ multiplex PCR; TCRdb's copy keeps in-frame clones and lacks some. The repertoire consists of about 2.3 million clones, with 80% to 95% occurring once and the leading ten covering 0.39%. Study-level findings and limits: Unshared clonotypes carried lower generation probabilities than those common to all four donors. In general, naive subsets displayed greater estimated richness than memory subsets did.

The CDR3 contains 13 residues. The V gene lost 5 bases and the J gene lost 7 bases, with 12 bases spanning the gap. Germline loops: CDR1 SGHTA, CDR2 FQGTGA. The TCR originated in a man aged 18 to 29 in good health. Some clones in this sample may be carry-over from other donors' samples. The chain carries TRBV7-3 and TRBJ1-5, with D unclear. Sequenced sample: naive CD4+ T cells from PBMCs. Indicated subset: CD45RA+ positively selected. CDR3 residues: CASSLQSGQPQHF. For the CDR3, the DNA is TGTGCCAGCAGCCTACAATCGGGGCAGCCCCAGCATTTT.